A selection of T cell receptor beta chains follows, all from one sample in a study of T cell repertoires in cytomegalovirus infection. What these receptors recognize is not known. TCRdb independently ran MiXCR on the reads; one entry per CDR3 protein. The sample has some 940,000 distinct CDR3 sequences; around a third are singletons. The material sequenced was cultured CD8+ T cells from PBMCs, taken from culture after CMV antigen stimulation. The source of these receptors is a human donor in good health (CMV status not recorded). Some clones in this sample may be carry-over from other donors' samples. The CDR3 runs from the conserved cysteine through the conserved F or W. A D gene is named only where the DNA matches it firmly. Rows give clone size only sometimes, using once, few, many, or a class for an expanded clone.

J: TRBJ1-4; V: TRBV12-3/TRBV12-4; D: -; size: few; CDR3: CASSDPVKFATNEKLFF; DNA: TGTGCCAGCAGCGACCCCGTGAAGTTTGCAACTAATGAAAAACTGTTTTTT
J: TRBJ2-3; V: TRBV20-1; D: -; size: once; CDR3: CSARDRKTSTDTQYF; DNA: TGCAGTGCTAGAGATAGGAAAACAAGCACAGATACGCAGTATTTT
J: TRBJ2-5; V: TRBV4-1; D: TRBD2; size: -; CDR3: CASSRHTSGGQETQYF; DNA: TGCGCCAGCAGCCGCCACACTAGCGGGGGACAAGAGACCCAGTACTTC
J: TRBJ2-3; V: TRBV27; D: -; size: many; CDR3: CASSLRALKRTDTQYF; DNA: TGTGCCAGCAGTTTACGGGCCTTAAAGAGGACAGATACGCAGTATTTT
J: TRBJ1-1; V: TRBV5-6; D: TRBD1; size: few; CDR3: CASSDGTGPNEAFF; DNA: TGTGCCAGCAGCGACGGGACAGGGCCCAATGAAGCTTTCTTT
J: TRBJ1-4; V: TRBV7-6; D: TRBD1; size: many; CDR3: CASSLAPPETGVNEKLFF; DNA: TGTGCCAGCAGCTTAGCCCCACCGGAGACAGGGGTAAATGAAAAACTGTTTTTT
J: TRBJ2-7; V: TRBV28; D: TRBD2; size: few; CDR3: CASSFGTSGGPYEQYF; DNA: TGTGCCAGCAGTTTCGGGACTAGCGGGGGCCCGTACGAGCAGTACTTC
J: TRBJ2-7; V: TRBV7-2; D: -; size: many; CDR3: CASSFYERTYEQYF; DNA: TGTGCCAGCAGCTTTTATGAGCGGACCTACGAGCAGTACTTC
J: TRBJ2-3; V: TRBV7-2; D: TRBD2; size: many; CDR3: CASSPELAGATDTQYF; DNA: TGTGCCAGCAGCCCCGAACTAGCGGGGGCGACAGATACGCAGTATTTT
J: TRBJ2-1; V: TRBV20-1; D: TRBD1; size: -; CDR3: CSASGQANSYNEQFF; DNA: TGCAGTGCCAGTGGACAGGCCAACTCCTACAATGAGCAGTTCTTC
J: TRBJ2-2; V: TRBV2; D: -; size: -; CDR3: CASHPATGELFF; DNA: TGTGCCAGCCATCCCGCGACCGGGGAGCTGTTTTTT
J: TRBJ2-5; V: TRBV14; D: -; size: -; CDR3: CASSQVVTSTNF; DNA: TGTGCCAGCAGCCAAGTGGTTACCTCAACTAACTTC
J: TRBJ2-3; V: TRBV7-9; D: -; size: -; CDR3: CASSSVWGESTDMQYF; DNA: TGTGCCAGCAGCTCTGTTTGGGGGGAGAGCACAGATATGCAGTATTTT
J: TRBJ1-1; V: TRBV15; D: -; size: -; CDR3: CATSRVNPPEAFF; DNA: TGTGCCACCAGCAGAGTCAACCCCCCGGAAGCTTTCTTT
J: TRBJ1-1; V: TRBV12-3/TRBV12-4; D: -; size: many; CDR3: CASSLSGPTEAFF; DNA: TGTGCCAGCAGCCTGTCAGGGCCCACTGAAGCTTTCTTT
J: TRBJ2-1; V: TRBV2; D: TRBD2; size: -; CDR3: CASSEGRGSHNEQFF; DNA: TGTGCCAGCAGTGAAGGGCGGGGGTCCCACAATGAGCAGTTCTTC
J: TRBJ1-2; V: TRBV27; D: TRBD1; size: few; CDR3: CASSPHRDSNYYGYTF; DNA: TGTGCCAGCAGTCCACACCGGGACAGTAACTACTATGGCTACACCTTC
J: TRBJ2-1; V: TRBV7-6; D: -; size: many; CDR3: CASAPTGQSYNEQFF; DNA: TGTGCCAGCGCTCCGACGGGTCAATCCTACAATGAGCAGTTCTTC
J: TRBJ2-1; V: TRBV7-9; D: TRBD2; size: -; CDR3: CASSGLDGEQFF; DNA: TGTGCTAGCAGCGGACTAGACGGCGAGCAGTTCTTC
J: TRBJ1-5; V: TRBV7-2; D: TRBD1; size: few; CDR3: CASSSSTGAQYGAQHF; DNA: TGTGCCAGCAGCTCGTCGACAGGGGCCCAATATGGGGCCCAGCATTTT
J: TRBJ2-1; V: TRBV4-1; D: TRBD2; size: -; CDR3: CASSPRGLAGGLGNEQFF; DNA: TGCGCCAGCAGCCCTCGGGGGTTAGCGGGGGGGCTGGGGAATGAGCAGTTCTTC
J: TRBJ2-5; V: TRBV19; D: -; size: -; CDR3: CASRTGQTQYF; DNA: TGTGCCAGCCGCACCGGGCAGACCCAGTACTTC
J: TRBJ1-2; V: TRBV14; D: TRBD1; size: -; CDR3: CASSQGTGPFYGYTF; DNA: TGTGCCAGCAGCCAAGGGACAGGGCCTTTCTATGGCTACACCTTC
J: TRBJ1-6; V: TRBV7-8; D: -; size: few; CDR3: CASSLYGRKNNSPLHF; DNA: TGTGCCAGCAGCTTATATGGGCGGAAGAATAATTCACCCCTCCACTTT
J: TRBJ2-5; V: TRBV23-1; D: -; size: few; CDR3: CASSQSLGGFCRFGETQYF; DNA: TGCGCCAGCAGTCAATCGCTCGGAGGGTTCTGTAGGTTTGGAGAGACCCAGTACTTC
J: TRBJ2-3; V: TRBV5-1; D: -; size: few; CDR3: CASSPKTGGTDTQYF; DNA: TGCGCCAGCAGCCCAAAGACAGGAGGTACAGATACGCAGTATTTT